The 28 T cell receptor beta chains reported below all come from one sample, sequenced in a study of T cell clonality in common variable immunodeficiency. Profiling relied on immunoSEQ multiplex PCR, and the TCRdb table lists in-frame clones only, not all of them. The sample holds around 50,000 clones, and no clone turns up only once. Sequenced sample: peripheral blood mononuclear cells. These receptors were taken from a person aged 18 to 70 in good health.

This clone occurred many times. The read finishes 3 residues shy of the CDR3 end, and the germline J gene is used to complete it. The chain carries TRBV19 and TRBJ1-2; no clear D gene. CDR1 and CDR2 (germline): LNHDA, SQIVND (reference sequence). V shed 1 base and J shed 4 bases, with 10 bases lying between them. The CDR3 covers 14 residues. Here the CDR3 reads CASSIAHRGYGYTF. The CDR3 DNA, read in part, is TGTGCCAGTAGTATAGCCCATCGGGGCTATGGC.

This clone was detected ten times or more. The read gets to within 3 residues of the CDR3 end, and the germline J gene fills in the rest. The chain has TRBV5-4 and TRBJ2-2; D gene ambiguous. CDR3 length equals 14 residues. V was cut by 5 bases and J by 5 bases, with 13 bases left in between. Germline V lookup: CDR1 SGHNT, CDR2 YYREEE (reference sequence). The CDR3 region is CASSRTTATGELFF. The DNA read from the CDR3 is TGTGCCAGCAGTCGTACGACTGCAACCGGGGAG.

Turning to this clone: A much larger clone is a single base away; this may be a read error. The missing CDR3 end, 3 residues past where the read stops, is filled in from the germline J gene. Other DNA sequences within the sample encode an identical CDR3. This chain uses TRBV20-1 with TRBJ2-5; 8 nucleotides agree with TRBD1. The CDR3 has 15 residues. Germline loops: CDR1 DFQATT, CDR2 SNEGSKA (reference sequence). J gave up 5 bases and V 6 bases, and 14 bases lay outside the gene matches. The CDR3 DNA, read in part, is TGCAGTGCCTTGATCCGGACAGGGAGGAAGGAGACC. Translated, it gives CSALIRTGRKET. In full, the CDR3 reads CSALIRTGRKETQYF.

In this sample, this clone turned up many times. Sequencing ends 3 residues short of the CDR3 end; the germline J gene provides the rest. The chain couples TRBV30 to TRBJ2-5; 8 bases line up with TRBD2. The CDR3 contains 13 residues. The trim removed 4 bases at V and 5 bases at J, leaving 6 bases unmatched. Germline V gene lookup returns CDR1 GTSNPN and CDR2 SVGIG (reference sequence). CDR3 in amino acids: CAWKTSGTETQYF. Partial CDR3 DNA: TGTGCCTGGAAAACTAGCGGCACGGAGACC.

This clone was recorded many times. The CDR3 loop is CASSFSSDPLTYEQYF. Partial CDR3 DNA: TGTGCCAGCAGTTTCTCGTCAGACCCACTAACCTACGAG. This chain links TRBV12-3 or TRBV12-4 with TRBJ2-7; no clear D gene. The read terminates 3 residues before the CDR3 end, so the remaining end is supplied by the germline J gene. V was shortened by 3 bases and J by 2 bases, with 17 bases between the two germline ends. The CDR3 totals 16 residues.

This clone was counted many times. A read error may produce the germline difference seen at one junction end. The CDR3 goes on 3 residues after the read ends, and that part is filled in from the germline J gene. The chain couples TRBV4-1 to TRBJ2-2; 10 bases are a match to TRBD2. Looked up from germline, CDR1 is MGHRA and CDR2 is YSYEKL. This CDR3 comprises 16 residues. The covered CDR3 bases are TGCACCAGCAGCCAAAGACTAGCGGGCAACACCGGGGAG. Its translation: CTSSQRLAGNTGE. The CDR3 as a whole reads CTSSQRLAGNTGELFF.

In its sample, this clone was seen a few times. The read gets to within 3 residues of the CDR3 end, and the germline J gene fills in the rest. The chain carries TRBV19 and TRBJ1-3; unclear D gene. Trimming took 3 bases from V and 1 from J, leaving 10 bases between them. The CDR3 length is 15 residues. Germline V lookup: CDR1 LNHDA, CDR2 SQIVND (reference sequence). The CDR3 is CASSIARGSGNTIYF. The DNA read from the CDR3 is TGTGCCAGTAGTATCGCTCGGGGATCTGGAAACACC.

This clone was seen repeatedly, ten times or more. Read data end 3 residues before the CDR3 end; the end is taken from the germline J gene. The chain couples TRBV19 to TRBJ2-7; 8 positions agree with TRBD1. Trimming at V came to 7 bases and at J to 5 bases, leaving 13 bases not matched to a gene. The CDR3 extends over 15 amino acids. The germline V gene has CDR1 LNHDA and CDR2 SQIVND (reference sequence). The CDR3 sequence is CASTSGTGTLHEQYF. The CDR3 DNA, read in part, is TGTGCCAGTACCTCAGGGACAGGTACCCTCCACGAG.

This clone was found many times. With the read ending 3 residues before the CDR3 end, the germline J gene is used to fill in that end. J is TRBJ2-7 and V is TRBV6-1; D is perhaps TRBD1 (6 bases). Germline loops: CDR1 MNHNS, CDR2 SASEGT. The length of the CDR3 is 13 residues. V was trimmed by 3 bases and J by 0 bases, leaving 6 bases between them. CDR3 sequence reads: CASSEGHSYEQYF. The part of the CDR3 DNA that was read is TGTGCCAGCAGTGAGGGACACTCCTACGAG.

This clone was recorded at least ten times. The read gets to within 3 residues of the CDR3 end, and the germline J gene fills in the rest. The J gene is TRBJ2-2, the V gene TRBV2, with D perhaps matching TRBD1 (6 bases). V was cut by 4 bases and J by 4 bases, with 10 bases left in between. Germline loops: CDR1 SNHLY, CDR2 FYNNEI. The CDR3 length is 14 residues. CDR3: CASSVGGSTGELFF. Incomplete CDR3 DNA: TGTGCCAGCAGTGTAGGGGGATCCACCGGGGAG.

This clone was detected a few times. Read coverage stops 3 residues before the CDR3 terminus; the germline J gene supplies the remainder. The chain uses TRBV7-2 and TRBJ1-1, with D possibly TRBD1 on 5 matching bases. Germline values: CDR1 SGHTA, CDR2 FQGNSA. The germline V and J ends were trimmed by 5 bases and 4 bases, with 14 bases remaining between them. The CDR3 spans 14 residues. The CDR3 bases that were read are TGTGCCAGCAGCCCCCTCCGGGGGAGCACTGAA. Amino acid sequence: CASSPLRGSTE. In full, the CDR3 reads CASSPLRGSTEAFF.

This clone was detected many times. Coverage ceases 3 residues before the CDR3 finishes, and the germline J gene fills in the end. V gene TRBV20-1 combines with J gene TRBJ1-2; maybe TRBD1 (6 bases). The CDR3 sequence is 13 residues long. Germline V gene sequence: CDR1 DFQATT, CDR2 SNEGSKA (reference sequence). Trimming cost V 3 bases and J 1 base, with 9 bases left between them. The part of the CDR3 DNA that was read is TGCAGTGCTAGGGGGGCGGGTAACTATGGC. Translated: CSARGAGNYG. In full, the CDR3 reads CSARGAGNYGYTF.

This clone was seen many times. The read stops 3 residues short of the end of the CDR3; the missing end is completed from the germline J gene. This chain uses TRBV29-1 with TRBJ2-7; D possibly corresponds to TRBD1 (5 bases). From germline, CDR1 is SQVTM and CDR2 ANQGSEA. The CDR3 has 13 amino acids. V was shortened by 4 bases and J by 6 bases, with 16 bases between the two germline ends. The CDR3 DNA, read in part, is TGCAGCGTTGCCCCTGTGGGGCTTCCCGAG. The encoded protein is CSVAPVGLPE. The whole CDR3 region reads CSVAPVGLPEQYF.

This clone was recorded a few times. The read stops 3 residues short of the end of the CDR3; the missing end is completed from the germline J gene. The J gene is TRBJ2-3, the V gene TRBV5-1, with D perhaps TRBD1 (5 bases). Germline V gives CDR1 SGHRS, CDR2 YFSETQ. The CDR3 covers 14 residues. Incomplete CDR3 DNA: TGCGCCAGCAGCTCAGGGTCGGGCAATCAGCCG. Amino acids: CASSSGSGNQP. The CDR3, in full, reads CASSSGSGNQPQYF.

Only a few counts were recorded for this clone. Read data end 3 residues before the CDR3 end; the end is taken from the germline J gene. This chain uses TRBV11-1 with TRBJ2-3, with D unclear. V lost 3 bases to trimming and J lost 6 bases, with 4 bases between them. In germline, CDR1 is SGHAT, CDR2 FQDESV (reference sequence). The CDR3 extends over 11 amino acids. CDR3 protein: CASSFLDTQYF. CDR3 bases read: TGTGCCAGCAGCTTTCTCGATACG.

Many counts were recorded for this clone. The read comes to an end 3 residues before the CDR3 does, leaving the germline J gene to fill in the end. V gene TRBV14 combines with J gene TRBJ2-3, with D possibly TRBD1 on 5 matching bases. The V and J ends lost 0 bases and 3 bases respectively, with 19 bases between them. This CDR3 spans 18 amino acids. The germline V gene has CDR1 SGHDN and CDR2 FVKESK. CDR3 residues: CASSQDSVARVVTDTQYF. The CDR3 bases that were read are TGTGCCAGCAGCCAAGATTCCGTCGCCAGGGTGGTTACAGATACG.

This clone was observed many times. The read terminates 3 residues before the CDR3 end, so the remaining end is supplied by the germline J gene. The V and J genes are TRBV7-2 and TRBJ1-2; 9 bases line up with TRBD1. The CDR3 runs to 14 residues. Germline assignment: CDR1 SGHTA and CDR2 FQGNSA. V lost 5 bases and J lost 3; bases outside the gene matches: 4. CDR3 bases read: TGTGCCAGCAGCAACCGGACAGGGGACTATGGC. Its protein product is CASSNRTGDYG. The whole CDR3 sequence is CASSNRTGDYGYTF.

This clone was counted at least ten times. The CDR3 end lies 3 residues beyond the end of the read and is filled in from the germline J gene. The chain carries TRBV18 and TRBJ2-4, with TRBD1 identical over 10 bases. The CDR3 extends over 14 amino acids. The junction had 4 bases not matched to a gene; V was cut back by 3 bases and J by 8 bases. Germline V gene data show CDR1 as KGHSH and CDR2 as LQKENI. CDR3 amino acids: CASSPPDRGDIQYF. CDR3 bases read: TGTGCCAGCTCACCGCCGGACAGGGGGGACATT.

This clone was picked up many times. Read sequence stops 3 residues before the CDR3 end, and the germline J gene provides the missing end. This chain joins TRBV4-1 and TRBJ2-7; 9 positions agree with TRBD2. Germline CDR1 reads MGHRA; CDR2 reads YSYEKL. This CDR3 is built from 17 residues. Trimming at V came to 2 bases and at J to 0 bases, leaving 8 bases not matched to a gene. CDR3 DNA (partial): TGCGCCAGCAGCCAACCTAGGACTAGCGTCATCTCCTACGAG. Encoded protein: CASSQPRTSVISYE. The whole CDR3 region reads CASSQPRTSVISYEQYF.

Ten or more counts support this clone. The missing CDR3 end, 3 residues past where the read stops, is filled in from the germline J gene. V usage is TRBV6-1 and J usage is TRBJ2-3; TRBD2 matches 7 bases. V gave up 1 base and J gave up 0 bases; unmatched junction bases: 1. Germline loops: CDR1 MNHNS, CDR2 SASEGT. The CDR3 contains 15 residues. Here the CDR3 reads CASSEGSGSTDTQYF. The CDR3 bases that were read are TGTGCCAGCAGTGAAGGTAGCGGGAGCACAGATACG.

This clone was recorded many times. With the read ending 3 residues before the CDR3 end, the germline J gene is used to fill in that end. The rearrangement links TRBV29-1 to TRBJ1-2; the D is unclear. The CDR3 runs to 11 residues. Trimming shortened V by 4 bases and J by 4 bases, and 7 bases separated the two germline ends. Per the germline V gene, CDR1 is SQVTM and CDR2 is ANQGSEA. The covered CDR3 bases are TGCAGCGTTGTCAGTGTCTATGGC. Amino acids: CSVVSVYG. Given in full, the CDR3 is CSVVSVYGYTF.

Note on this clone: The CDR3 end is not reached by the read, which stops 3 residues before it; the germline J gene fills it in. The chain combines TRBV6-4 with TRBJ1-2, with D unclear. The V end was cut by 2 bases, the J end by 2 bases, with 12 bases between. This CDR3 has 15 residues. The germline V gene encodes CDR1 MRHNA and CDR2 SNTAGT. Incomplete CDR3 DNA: TGTGCCAGCAGTGACAGGGCCACCCAGAACTATGGC. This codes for CASSDRATQNYG. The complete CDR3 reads CASSDRATQNYGYTF.

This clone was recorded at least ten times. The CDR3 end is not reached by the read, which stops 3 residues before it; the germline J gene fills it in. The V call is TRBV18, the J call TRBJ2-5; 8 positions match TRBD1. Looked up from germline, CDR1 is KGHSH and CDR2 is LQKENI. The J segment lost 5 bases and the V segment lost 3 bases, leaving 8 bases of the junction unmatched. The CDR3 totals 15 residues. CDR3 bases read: TGTGCCAGCTCACCTATAGGGACAGGTTTTGAGACC. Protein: CASSPIGTGFET. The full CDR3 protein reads CASSPIGTGFETQYF. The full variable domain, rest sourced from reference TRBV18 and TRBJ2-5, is NAGVMQNPRHLVRRRGQEARLRCSPMKGHSHVYWYRQLPEEGLKFMVYLQKENIIDESGMPKERFSAEFPKEGPSILRIQQVVRGDSAAYFCASSPIGTGFETQYFGPGTRLLVL.

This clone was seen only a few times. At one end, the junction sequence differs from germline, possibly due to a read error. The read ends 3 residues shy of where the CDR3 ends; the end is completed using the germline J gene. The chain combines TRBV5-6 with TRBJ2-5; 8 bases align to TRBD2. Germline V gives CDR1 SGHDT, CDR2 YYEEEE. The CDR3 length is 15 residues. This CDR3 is CANSLVPGGEETQYF. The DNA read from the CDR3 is TGTGCCAACAGCTTGGTTCCGGGAGGGGAGGAGACC.

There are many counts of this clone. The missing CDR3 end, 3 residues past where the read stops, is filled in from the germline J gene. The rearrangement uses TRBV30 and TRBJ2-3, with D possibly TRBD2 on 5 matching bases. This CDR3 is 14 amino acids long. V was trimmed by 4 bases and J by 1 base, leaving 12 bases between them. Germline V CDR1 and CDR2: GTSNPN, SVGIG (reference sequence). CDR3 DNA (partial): TGTGCCTGGATGGGCGGGTTGGGCACAGATACG. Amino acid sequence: CAWMGGLGTDT. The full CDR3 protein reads CAWMGGLGTDTQYF. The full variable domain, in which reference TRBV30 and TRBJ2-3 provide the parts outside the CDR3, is SQTIHQWPATLVQPVGSPLSLECTVEGTSNPNLYWYRQAAGRGLQLLFYSVGIGQISSEVPQNLSASRPQDRQFILSSKKLLLSDSGFYLCAWMGGLGTDTQYFGPGTRLTVL.

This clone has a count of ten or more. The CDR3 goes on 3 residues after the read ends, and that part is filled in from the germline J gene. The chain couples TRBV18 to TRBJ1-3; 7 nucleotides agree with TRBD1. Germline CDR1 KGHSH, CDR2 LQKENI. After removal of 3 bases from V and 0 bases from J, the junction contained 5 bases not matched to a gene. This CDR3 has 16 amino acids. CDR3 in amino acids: CASSPLDRASGNTIYF. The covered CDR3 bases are TGTGCCAGCTCACCCCTCGACAGGGCCTCTGGAAACACC.

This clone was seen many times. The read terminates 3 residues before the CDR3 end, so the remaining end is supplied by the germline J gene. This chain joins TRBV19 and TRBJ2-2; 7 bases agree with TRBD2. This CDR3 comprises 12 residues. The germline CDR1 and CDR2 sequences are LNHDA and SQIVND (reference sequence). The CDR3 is CASSIGGGKLFF. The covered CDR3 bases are TGTGCCAGTAGTATAGGGGGGGGGAAG.

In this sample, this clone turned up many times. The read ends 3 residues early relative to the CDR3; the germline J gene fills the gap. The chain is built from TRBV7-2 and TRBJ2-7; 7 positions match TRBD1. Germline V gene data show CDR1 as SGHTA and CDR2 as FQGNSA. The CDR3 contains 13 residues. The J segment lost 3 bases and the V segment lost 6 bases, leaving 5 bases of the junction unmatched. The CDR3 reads CASRSGGRYEQYF. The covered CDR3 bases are TGTGCCAGCAGGTCAGGGGGACGCTACGAG.